This is a list of T cell receptor beta chains from one sample in a study of cytomegalovirus exposure and HLA in healthy donors. TCRdb's table, derived via immunoSEQ multiplex PCR, lists solely in-frame clones and lacks some. The repertoire includes approximately 180,000 clones, 77% of them detected once, and 3.5% to 4.5% sits in the top ten. The sample consisted of PBMCs. These receptors were taken from a woman aged 60 to 75 in good health and CMV-seropositive. Each CDR3 is given with its conserved first and last residue. Each record gives: CDR3 protein, CDR3 DNA, J gene, CDR3 length, V gene, D gene, clone size. D genes are given only for firm matches. Not every row has a clone size; where given, it reads once, few, many or a size class.

CDR3: CASSGQGGNYGYTF
DNA: TGTGCCAGCAGCGGACAGGGGGGAAACTATGGCTACACCTTC
J: TRBJ1-2
length: 14
V: TRBV7-2
D: TRBD1
size: .

CDR3: CASNPLAGAYEQYF
DNA: TGTGCCAGCAATCCCCTAGCGGGGGCCTACGAGCAGTACTTC
J: TRBJ2-7
length: 14
V: TRBV5-6
D: TRBD2
size: .

CDR3: CASSVGDTNSPLHF
DNA: TGTGCCAGCAGCGTAGGAGACACTAATTCACCCCTCCACTTT
J: TRBJ1-6
length: 14
V: TRBV9
D: .
size: few

CDR3: CSASTSGGSDTQYF
DNA: TGCAGCGCTTCGACTAGCGGGGGATCAGATACGCAGTATTTT
J: TRBJ2-3
length: 14
V: TRBV29-1
D: TRBD2
size: .

CDR3: CASSSGSGETQYF
DNA: TGTGCCAGCAGTTCCGGGAGTGGTGAGACCCAGTACTTC
J: TRBJ2-5
length: 13
V: TRBV28
D: .
size: few

CDR3: CASSKGLAEHYEQYF
DNA: TGTGCCAGCAGTAAGGGACTAGCGGAGCACTACGAGCAGTACTTC
J: TRBJ2-7
length: 15
V: TRBV27
D: TRBD2
size: .

CDR3: CASSRGQGLPSEQYF
DNA: TGTGCCAGCAGTCGGGGACAGGGGTTACCTAGCGAGCAGTACTTC
J: TRBJ2-7
length: 15
V: TRBV28
D: TRBD1
size: .

CDR3: CASSFYDPGQGAHEQYF
DNA: TGTGCCAGTAGTTTCTACGATCCGGGACAGGGGGCCCACGAGCAGTACTTC
J: TRBJ2-7
length: 17
V: TRBV19
D: TRBD1
size: .

CDR3: CASSLSYAGNHEQYF
DNA: TGTGCCAGCAGTTTATCGTACGCAGGGAACCACGAGCAGTACTTC
J: TRBJ2-7
length: 15
V: TRBV27
D: .
size: .

CDR3: CASSIEGLGQSTTYEQYF
DNA: TGTGCCAGTAGTATAGAAGGGTTGGGACAATCGACTACCTACGAGCAGTACTTC
J: TRBJ2-7
length: 18
V: TRBV19
D: .
size: .

CDR3: CASNGGRLSYEQYF
DNA: TGTGCCAGCAATGGCGGCAGATTGTCCTACGAGCAGTACTTC
J: TRBJ2-7
length: 14
V: TRBV2
D: .
size: once

CDR3: CASSQVRRNTEAFF
DNA: TGCGCCAGCAGCCAAGTACGGAGGAACACTGAAGCTTTCTTT
J: TRBJ1-1
length: 14
V: TRBV4-3
D: .
size: few

CDR3: CASRPPLRGYTF
DNA: TGTGCCAGCAGACCCCCCCTGAGGGGCTACACCTTC
J: TRBJ1-2
length: 12
V: TRBV28
D: .
size: .

CDR3: CASSPIGARSSYEQYF
DNA: TGTGCCAGCAGCCCCATCGGCGCGAGGAGCTCCTACGAGCAGTACTTC
J: TRBJ2-7
length: 16
V: TRBV11-2
D: .
size: .

CDR3: CASSLGVLAEYNEQFF
DNA: TGTGCCAGCAGCTTAGGTGTACTAGCGGAGTACAATGAGCAGTTCTTC
J: TRBJ2-1
length: 16
V: TRBV11-3
D: TRBD2
size: few

CDR3: CASSYRGSTDTQYF
DNA: TGTGCCAGCAGTTACAGAGGGAGCACAGATACGCAGTATTTT
J: TRBJ2-3
length: 14
V: TRBV6-5
D: .
size: .

CDR3: CASSTSGSRNEQFF
DNA: TGTGCCAGCAGTACTAGCGGGAGTCGGAATGAGCAGTTCTTC
J: TRBJ2-1
length: 14
V: TRBV6-5
D: TRBD2
size: .

CDR3: CASSTGQGFQPQHF
DNA: TGTGCCAGCAGTACTGGACAGGGTTTTCAGCCCCAGCATTTT
J: TRBJ1-5
length: 14
V: TRBV27
D: TRBD1
size: .

CDR3: CASSSPSQGRGSPLHF
DNA: TGTGCCAGCAGCTCGCCCTCCCAGGGGAGAGGTTCACCCCTCCACTTT
J: TRBJ1-6
length: 16
V: TRBV5-4
D: .
size: .

CDR3: CASSDAPETNTQYF
DNA: TGTGCCAGCAGTGACGCTCCCGAAACAAATACGCAGTATTTT
J: TRBJ2-3
length: 14
V: TRBV6-4
D: .
size: .

CDR3: CASSLAGEGHEQYF
DNA: TGTGCCAGCAGCCTAGCGGGAGAAGGCCACGAGCAGTACTTC
J: TRBJ2-7
length: 14
V: TRBV11-2
D: TRBD2
size: .

CDR3: CSVEVGGTAGELFF
DNA: TGCAGCGTTGAAGTGGGAGGGACGGCCGGGGAGCTGTTTTTT
J: TRBJ2-2
length: 14
V: TRBV29-1
D: TRBD2
size: .

CDR3: CASSTVTSGGTDTQYF
DNA: TGTGCCAGCTCAACGGTAACTAGCGGGGGTACAGATACGCAGTATTTT
J: TRBJ2-3
length: 16
V: TRBV18
D: TRBD2
size: .

CDR3: CASSPRDIFSYEQYF
DNA: TGTGCCAGCTCACCACGGGACATTTTCTCCTACGAGCAGTACTTC
J: TRBJ2-7
length: 15
V: TRBV18
D: .
size: .

CDR3: CASSIEERRYTF
DNA: TGTGCCAGTAGTATAGAGGAGCGTCGCTACACCTTC
J: TRBJ1-2
length: 12
V: TRBV19
D: .
size: .

CDR3: CASRPAGGKADTIYF
DNA: TGTGCCAGCAGGCCGGCCGGGGGGAAAGCGGACACCATATATTTT
J: TRBJ1-3
length: 15
V: TRBV5-4
D: .
size: .

CDR3: CASIRSSYNSPLHF
DNA: TGTGCCAGCATTAGGAGCTCCTATAATTCACCCCTCCACTTT
J: TRBJ1-6
length: 14
V: TRBV28
D: .
size: .

CDR3: CASSLSGMNTGELFF
DNA: TGTGCCAGCAGCTTGAGCGGGATGAACACCGGGGAGCTGTTTTTT
J: TRBJ2-2
length: 15
V: TRBV9
D: TRBD2
size: .

CDR3: CASIHSQESEKLFF
DNA: TGTGCCAGCATACACTCTCAGGAAAGTGAAAAACTGTTTTTT
J: TRBJ1-4
length: 14
V: TRBV28
D: .
size: .

CDR3: CASLRQKPNQPQHF
DNA: TGTGCCAGCCTACGTCAAAAGCCGAATCAGCCCCAGCATTTT
J: TRBJ1-5
length: 14
V: TRBV9
D: .
size: .

CDR3: CASSQDPPGRVTQPQHF
DNA: TGCGCCAGCAGCCAAGATCCCCCCGGGAGGGTAACGCAGCCCCAGCATTTT
J: TRBJ1-5
length: 17
V: TRBV4-3
D: .
size: once

CDR3: CAWSQRGSGYGYTF
DNA: TGTGCCTGGAGCCAAAGGGGTTCGGGCTATGGCTACACCTTC
J: TRBJ1-2
length: 14
V: TRBV30
D: .
size: .

CDR3: CASSTSSGTGSYEQYF
DNA: TGTGCCAGCAGCACGTCATCCGGGACAGGGTCCTACGAGCAGTACTTC
J: TRBJ2-7
length: 16
V: TRBV5-4
D: TRBD1
size: .

CDR3: CASSYASTLVGELFF
DNA: TGTGCCAGCAGTTACGCTAGCACCCTGGTCGGGGAGCTGTTTTTT
J: TRBJ2-2
length: 15
V: TRBV6-5
D: .
size: .

CDR3: CAWDSPRGGRVSGELFF
DNA: TGTGCCTGGGATTCCCCAAGAGGGGGTAGGGTATCCGGGGAGCTGTTTTTT
J: TRBJ2-2
length: 17
V: TRBV30
D: .
size: .

CDR3: CASRGGLAGWGGELFF
DNA: TGTGCCAGCAGGGGCGGACTAGCGGGATGGGGCGGGGAGCTGTTTTTT
J: TRBJ2-2
length: 16
V: TRBV5-5
D: TRBD2
size: .

CDR3: CASSLQGFSNQPQHF
DNA: TGCGCCAGCAGCCTACAGGGCTTTAGCAATCAGCCCCAGCATTTT
J: TRBJ1-5
length: 15
V: TRBV5-1
D: .
size: .

CDR3: CASSLTPTGANYGYTF
DNA: TGTGCCAGCAGTCTGACGCCGACAGGGGCTAACTATGGCTACACCTTC
J: TRBJ1-2
length: 16
V: TRBV2
D: TRBD1
size: .

CDR3: CSVEGIYGYTF
DNA: TGCAGCGTTGAAGGTATCTATGGCTACACCTTC
J: TRBJ1-2
length: 11
V: TRBV29-1
D: .
size: few

CDR3: CASSSVTNYEQYF
DNA: TGTGCCAGCAGCTCGGTCACTAACTACGAGCAGTACTTC
J: TRBJ2-7
length: 13
V: TRBV7-2
D: .
size: .

CDR3: CASISGTSGSLSYEQYF
DNA: TGTGCCAGCATCTCCGGGACTAGCGGGAGCCTTTCCTACGAGCAGTACTTC
J: TRBJ2-7
length: 17
V: TRBV9
D: TRBD2
size: .

CDR3: CASSSVWTSGGALSDTQYF
DNA: TGTGCCAGCAGTTCAGTCTGGACTAGCGGGGGGGCCCTCTCAGATACGCAGTATTTT
J: TRBJ2-3
length: 19
V: TRBV28
D: TRBD2
size: .

CDR3: CAWSSGQGAYGYTF
DNA: TGTGCCTGGAGTTCAGGACAGGGGGCCTATGGCTACACCTTC
J: TRBJ1-2
length: 14
V: TRBV30
D: TRBD1
size: .

CDR3: CASSLGQGNEKLFF
DNA: TGTGCCAGCAGCTTAGGACAGGGAAATGAAAAACTGTTTTTT
J: TRBJ1-4
length: 14
V: TRBV7-7
D: TRBD1
size: .

CDR3: CASSLEGTGLGYTF
DNA: TGTGCCAGCAGCTTAGAGGGGACAGGACTGGGCTACACCTTC
J: TRBJ1-2
length: 14
V: TRBV7-9
D: TRBD1
size: .

CDR3: CASSQGGYEQYF
DNA: TGTGCCAGCAGCCAGGGGGGTTACGAGCAGTACTTC
J: TRBJ2-7
length: 12
V: TRBV14
D: .
size: .

CDR3: CASSLAGGGTDTQYF
DNA: TGTGCCAGTAGTCTGGCAGGGGGAGGCACAGATACGCAGTATTTT
J: TRBJ2-3
length: 15
V: TRBV19
D: TRBD1
size: once

CDR3: CAISAAGGYTEAFF
DNA: TGTGCCATCAGTGCGGCAGGGGGGTACACTGAAGCTTTCTTT
J: TRBJ1-1
length: 14
V: TRBV10-3
D: TRBD1
size: .

CDR3: CASSQVIGGVYNSPLHF
DNA: TGTGCCAGCAGCCAAGTGATAGGGGGCGTGTATAATTCACCCCTCCACTTT
J: TRBJ1-6
length: 17
V: TRBV4-2
D: TRBD1
size: medium-sized

CDR3: CSAITSGSSNEQFF
DNA: TGCAGCGCCATCACTAGCGGGAGCTCGAATGAGCAGTTCTTC
J: TRBJ2-1
length: 14
V: TRBV29-1
D: TRBD2
size: few

CDR3: CSVKEGMGFGYF
DNA: TGCAGCGTTAAGGAGGGTATGGGTTTTGGGTACTTC
J: TRBJ2-7
length: 12
V: TRBV29-1
D: .
size: .

CDR3: CASSSQGLRKEKLFF
DNA: TGTGCCAGCAGCTCTCAGGGGTTGCGGAAAGAAAAACTGTTTTTT
J: TRBJ1-4
length: 15
V: TRBV7-2
D: .
size: .

CDR3: CASSYSGFKETQYF
DNA: TGTGCCAGCAGTTATTCCGGGTTTAAAGAGACCCAGTACTTC
J: TRBJ2-5
length: 14
V: TRBV6-5
D: .
size: .